This TCR beta chain was recovered during a study of cytomegalovirus exposure and HLA in healthy donors. Unmatched junction bases numbered 6, after V lost 8 bases and J lost 8 bases. Germline-derived CDR1 and CDR2 are MNHEY and SVGAGI. The CDR3 is made up of 13 amino acids. Regarding this clone: What it binds is not known.

Whole-study findings and limits: A later analysis found that most CMV-associated TCR beta chains appeared HLA-restricted. After further analysis at a later stage, 15,000 to 20,000 TCR beta sequences were associated with HLA alleles at 0.05 false discovery rate.

Vbeta (60) and Jbeta (13) primers were used in the PCR. The method was immunoSEQ multiplex PCR; TCRdb's version includes in-frame clones alone and lacks a portion of them. Found here are more than 95,000 clones, 70% to 75% of them singletons; the top ten hold 1.6%. The TCR comes from a woman aged 18 to 35 in good health and CMV-seronegative. The chain has TRBV6-5 and TRBJ1-6, with 7 nucleotides matching TRBD1. Sequencing used PBMCs. DNA for the CDR3: TGTGCCAGCTCAAAACAGGGGTATTCACCCCTCCACTTT. Translation gives CASSKQGYSPLHF.